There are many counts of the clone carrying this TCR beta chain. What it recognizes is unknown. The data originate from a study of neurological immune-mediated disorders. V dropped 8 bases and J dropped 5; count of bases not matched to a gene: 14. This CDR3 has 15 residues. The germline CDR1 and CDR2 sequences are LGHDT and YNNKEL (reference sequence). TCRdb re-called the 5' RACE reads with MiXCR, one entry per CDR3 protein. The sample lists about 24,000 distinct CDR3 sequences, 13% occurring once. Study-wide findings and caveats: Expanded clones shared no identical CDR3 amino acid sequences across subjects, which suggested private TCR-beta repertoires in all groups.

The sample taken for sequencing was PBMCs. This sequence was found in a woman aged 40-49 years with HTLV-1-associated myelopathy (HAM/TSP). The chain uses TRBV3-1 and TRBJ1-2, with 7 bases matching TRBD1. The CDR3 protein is CASRGPEGQSYGYTF. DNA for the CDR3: TGTGCCAGCCGAGGCCCCGAGGGACAGTCTTATGGCTACACCTTC. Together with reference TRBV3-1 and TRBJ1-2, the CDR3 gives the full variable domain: DTAVSQTPKYLVTQMGNDKSIKCEQNLGHDTMYWYKQDSKKFLKIMFSYNNKELIINETVPNRFSPKSPDKAHLNLHINSLELGDSAVYFCASRGPEGQSYGYTFGSGTRLTVV.